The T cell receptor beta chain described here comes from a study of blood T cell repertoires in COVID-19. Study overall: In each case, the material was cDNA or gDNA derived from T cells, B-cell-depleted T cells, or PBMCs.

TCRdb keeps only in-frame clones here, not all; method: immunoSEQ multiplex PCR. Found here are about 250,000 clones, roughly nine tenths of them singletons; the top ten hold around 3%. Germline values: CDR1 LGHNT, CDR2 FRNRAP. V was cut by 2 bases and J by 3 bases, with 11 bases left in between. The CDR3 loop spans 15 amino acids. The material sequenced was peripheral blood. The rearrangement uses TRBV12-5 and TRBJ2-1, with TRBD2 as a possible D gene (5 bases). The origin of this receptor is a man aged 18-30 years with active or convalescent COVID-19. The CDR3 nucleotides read TGTGCTAGTGGTTTGTCCGGGGTCAGCTACAATGAGCAGTTCTTC. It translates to CASGLSGVSYNEQFF. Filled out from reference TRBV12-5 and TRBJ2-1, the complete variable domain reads DARVTQTPRHKVTEMGQEVTMRCQPILGHNTVFWYRQTMMQGLELLAYFRNRAPLDDSGMPKDRFSAEMPDATLATLKIQPSEPRDSAVYFCASGLSGVSYNEQFFGPGTRLTVL.